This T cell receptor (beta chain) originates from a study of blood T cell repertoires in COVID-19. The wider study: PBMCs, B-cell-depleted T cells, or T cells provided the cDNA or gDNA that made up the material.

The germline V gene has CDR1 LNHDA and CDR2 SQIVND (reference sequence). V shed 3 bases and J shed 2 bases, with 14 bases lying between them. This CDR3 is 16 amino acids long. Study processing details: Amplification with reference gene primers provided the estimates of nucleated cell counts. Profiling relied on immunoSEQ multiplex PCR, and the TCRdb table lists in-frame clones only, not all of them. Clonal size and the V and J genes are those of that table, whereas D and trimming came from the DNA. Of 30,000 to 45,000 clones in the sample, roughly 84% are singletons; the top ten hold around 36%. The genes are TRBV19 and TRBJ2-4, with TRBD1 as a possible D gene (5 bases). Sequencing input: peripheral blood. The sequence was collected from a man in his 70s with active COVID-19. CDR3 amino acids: CASSIWGVGSKNIQYF. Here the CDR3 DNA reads TGTGCCAGTAGTATTTGGGGCGTCGGGTCCAAAAACATTCAGTACTTC. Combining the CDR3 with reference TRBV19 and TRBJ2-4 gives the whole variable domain DGGITQSPKYLFRKEGQNVTLSCEQNLNHDAMYWYRQDPGQGLRLIYYSQIVNDFQKGDIAEGYSVSREKKESFPLTVTSAQKNPTAFYLCASSIWGVGSKNIQYFGAGTRLSVL.